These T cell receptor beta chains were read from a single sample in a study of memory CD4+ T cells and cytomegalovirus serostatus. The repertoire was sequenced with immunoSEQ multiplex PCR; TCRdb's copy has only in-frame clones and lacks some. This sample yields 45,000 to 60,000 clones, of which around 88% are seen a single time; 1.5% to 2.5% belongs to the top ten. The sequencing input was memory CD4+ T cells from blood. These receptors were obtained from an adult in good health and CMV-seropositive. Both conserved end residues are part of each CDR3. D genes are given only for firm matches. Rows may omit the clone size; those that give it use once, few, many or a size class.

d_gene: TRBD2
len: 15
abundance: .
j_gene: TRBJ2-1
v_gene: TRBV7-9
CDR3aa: CASSFGLADYNEQFF
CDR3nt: TGTGCCAGCAGCTTCGGACTAGCGGATTACAATGAGCAGTTCTTC

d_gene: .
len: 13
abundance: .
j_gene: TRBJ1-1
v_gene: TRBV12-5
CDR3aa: CASGSFITREAFF
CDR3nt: TGTGCTAGTGGTTCCTTCATAACACGTGAAGCTTTCTTT

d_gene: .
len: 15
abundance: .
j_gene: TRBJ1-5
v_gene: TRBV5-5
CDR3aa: CASSLGGYSNQPQHF
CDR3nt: TGTGCCAGCAGCTTAGGAGGGTATAGCAATCAGCCCCAGCATTTT

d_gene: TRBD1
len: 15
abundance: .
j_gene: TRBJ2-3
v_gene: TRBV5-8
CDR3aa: CASSTRQGYTDTQYF
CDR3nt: TGTGCCAGCAGCACCCGACAGGGCTACACAGATACGCAGTATTTT

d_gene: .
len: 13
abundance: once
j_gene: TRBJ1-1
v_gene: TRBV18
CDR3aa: CASSPIRAAEAFF
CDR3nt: TGTGCCAGCTCACCAATTCGGGCGGCCGAAGCTTTCTTT

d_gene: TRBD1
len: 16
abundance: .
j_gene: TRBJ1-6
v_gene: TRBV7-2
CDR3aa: CASTFQGTANNSPLHF
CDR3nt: TGTGCCAGCACCTTCCAAGGGACAGCCAATAATTCACCCCTCCACTTT

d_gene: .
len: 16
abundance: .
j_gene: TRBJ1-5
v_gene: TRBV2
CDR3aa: CASSAERGLKNQPQHF
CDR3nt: TGTGCCAGCAGCGCCGAACGGGGACTAAAAAATCAGCCCCAGCATTTT

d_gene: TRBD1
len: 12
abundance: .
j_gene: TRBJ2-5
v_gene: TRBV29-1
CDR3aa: CSVDRGRETQYF
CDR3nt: TGCAGCGTCGACAGGGGCAGGGAGACCCAGTACTTC

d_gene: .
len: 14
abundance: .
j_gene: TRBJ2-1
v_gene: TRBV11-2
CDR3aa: CASSAGRGNNEQFF
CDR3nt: TGTGCCAGCAGCGCGGGAAGGGGAAACAATGAGCAGTTCTTC

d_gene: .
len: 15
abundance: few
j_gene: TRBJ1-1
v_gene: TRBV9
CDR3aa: CASSPTLGQYTEAFF
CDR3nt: TGTGCCAGCAGCCCTACACTAGGACAGTACACTGAAGCTTTCTTT

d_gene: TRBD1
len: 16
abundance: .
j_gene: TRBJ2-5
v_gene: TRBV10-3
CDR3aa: CAISDSKRQGQETQYF
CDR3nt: TGTGCCATCAGTGACTCTAAACGACAGGGTCAAGAGACCCAGTACTTC

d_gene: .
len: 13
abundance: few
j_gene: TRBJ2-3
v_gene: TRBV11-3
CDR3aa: CASSLGRRDTQYF
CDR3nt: TGTGCCAGCAGCTTAGGGCGCCGGGATACGCAGTATTTT

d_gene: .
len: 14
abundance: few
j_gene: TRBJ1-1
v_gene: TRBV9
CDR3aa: CASSDGRVNTEAFF
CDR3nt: TGTGCCAGCAGTGATGGACGGGTGAACACTGAAGCTTTCTTT

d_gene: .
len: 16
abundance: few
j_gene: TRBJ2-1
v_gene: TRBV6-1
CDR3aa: CASSAVDQRFNNEQFF
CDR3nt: TGTGCCAGCAGTGCGGTGGACCAACGATTTAACAATGAGCAGTTCTTC

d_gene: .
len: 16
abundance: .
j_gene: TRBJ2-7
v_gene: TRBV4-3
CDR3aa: CASSQDAAQGGDEQYF
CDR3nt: TGCGCCAGCAGCCAAGATGCAGCGCAGGGGGGGGACGAGCAGTACTTC

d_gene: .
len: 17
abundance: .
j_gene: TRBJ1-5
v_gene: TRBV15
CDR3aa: CATSRGPGLVGNQPQHF
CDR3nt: TGTGCCACCAGCAGAGGTCCGGGCCTGGTAGGCAATCAGCCCCAGCATTTT

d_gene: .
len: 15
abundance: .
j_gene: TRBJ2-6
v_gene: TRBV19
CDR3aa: CASSIVRAGANVLTF
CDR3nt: TGTGCCAGTAGTATAGTCCGGGCTGGGGCCAACGTCCTGACTTTC

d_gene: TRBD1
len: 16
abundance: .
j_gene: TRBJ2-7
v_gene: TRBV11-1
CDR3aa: CASSSWGTGGYYEQYF
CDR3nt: TGTGCCAGCAGCTCCTGGGGGACAGGGGGCTACTACGAGCAGTACTTC

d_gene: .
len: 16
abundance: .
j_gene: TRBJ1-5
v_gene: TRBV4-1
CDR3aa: CASSQPGRTRGQPQHF
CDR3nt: TGCGCCAGCAGCCAACCTGGGAGGACCCGAGGACAGCCCCAGCATTTT

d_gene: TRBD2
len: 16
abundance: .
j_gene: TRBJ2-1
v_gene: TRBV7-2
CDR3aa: CASSLDGLAGSVEQFF
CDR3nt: TGTGCCAGCAGCTTAGATGGGCTAGCGGGATCGGTTGAGCAGTTCTTC

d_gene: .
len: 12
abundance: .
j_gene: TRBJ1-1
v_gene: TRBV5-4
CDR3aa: CASSLWREKAFF
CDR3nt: TGTGCCAGCAGCTTGTGGAGGGAAAAAGCTTTCTTT

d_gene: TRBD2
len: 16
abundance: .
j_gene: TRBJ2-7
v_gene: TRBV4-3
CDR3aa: CASSQDRTSRSGEQYF
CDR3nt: TGCGCCAGCAGCCAAGATAGGACTAGTAGATCGGGCGAGCAGTACTTC

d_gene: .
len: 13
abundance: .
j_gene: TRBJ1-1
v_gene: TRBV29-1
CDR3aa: CSVDSQLSTEAFF
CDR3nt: TGCAGCGTTGATTCACAGTTATCCACTGAAGCTTTCTTT

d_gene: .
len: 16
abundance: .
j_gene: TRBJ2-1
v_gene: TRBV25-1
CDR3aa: CASSESTSNSYNEQFF
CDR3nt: TGTGCCAGCAGTGAATCAACTAGCAACTCCTACAATGAGCAGTTCTTC

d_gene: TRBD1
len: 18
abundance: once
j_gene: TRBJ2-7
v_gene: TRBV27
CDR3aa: CASSSPGQPPPGRYEQYF
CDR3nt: TGTGCCAGCAGTTCTCCGGGACAGCCTCCTCCCGGAAGGTACGAGCAGTACTTC

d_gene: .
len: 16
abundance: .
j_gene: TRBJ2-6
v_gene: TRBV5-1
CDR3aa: CASSLSWSPGANVLTF
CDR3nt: TGCGCCAGCAGCTTGTCCTGGTCCCCTGGGGCCAACGTCCTGACTTTC

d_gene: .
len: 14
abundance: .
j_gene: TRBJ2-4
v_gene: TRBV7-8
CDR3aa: CASSPGVAKNIQYF
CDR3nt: TGTGCCAGCAGCCCGGGAGTCGCCAAAAACATTCAGTACTTC

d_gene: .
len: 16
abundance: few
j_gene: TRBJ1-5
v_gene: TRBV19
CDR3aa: CASRRTQGNSNQPQHF
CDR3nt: TGTGCCAGTAGAAGAACCCAGGGGAATAGCAATCAGCCCCAGCATTTT

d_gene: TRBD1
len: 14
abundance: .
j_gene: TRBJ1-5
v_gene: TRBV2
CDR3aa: CASRDRGHNQPQHF
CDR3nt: TGTGCCAGCCGGGACAGGGGCCACAATCAGCCCCAGCATTTT

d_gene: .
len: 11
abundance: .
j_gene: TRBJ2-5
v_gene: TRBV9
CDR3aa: CASSAGETQYF
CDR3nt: TGTGCCAGCAGCGCAGGGGAGACCCAGTACTTC

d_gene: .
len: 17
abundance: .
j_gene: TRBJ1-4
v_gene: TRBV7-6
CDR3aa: CASSIQTRGGPNEKLFF
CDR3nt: TGTGCCAGCAGCATACAGACTCGGGGGGGGCCTAATGAAAAACTGTTTTTT

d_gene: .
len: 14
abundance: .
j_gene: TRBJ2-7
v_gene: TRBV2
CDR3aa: CASRGGARAYEQYF
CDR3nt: TGTGCCAGCAGGGGGGGGGCCAGAGCCTACGAGCAGTACTTC

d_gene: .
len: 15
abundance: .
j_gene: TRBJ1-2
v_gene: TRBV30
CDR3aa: CAWSAPQGRTYGYTF
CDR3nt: TGTGCCTGGAGTGCACCACAGGGAAGAACCTATGGCTACACCTTC

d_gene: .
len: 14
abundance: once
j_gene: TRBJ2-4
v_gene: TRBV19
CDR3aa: CASSNRDLKNIQYF
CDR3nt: TGTGCCAGTAGTAACAGGGACCTCAAAAACATTCAGTACTTC

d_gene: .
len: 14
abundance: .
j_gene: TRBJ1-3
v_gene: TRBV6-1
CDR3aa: CASSKGIPGNTIYF
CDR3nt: TGTGCCAGCAGTAAGGGGATTCCTGGAAACACCATATATTTT

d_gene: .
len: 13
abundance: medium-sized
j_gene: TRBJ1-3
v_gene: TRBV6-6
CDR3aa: CASSIPGALGPDF
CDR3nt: TGTGCCAGCAGCATCCCCGGGGCCCTCGGGCCAGATTTT

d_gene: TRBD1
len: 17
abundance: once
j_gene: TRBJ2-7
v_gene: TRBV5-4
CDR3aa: CASSLGEGGGSFYEQYF
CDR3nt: TGTGCCAGCAGCTTGGGAGAAGGGGGCGGGTCGTTCTACGAGCAGTACTTC

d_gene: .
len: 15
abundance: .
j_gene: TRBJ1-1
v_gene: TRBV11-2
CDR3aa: CASSLLQAGGGEAFF
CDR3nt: TGTGCCAGCAGCTTACTCCAGGCCGGAGGGGGTGAAGCTTTCTTT

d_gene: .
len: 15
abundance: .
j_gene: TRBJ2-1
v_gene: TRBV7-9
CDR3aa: CASSRTSSSYNEQFF
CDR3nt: TGTGCCAGCAGTAGAACTAGCAGCTCCTACAATGAGCAGTTCTTC

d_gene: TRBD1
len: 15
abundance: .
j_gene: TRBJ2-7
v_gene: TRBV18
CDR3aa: CASSPPGTGRNEQYF
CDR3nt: TGTGCCAGCTCACCACCCGGGACAGGGAGAAACGAGCAGTACTTC

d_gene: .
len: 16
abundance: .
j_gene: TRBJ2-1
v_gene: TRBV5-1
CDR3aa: CASSLEGPPSYNEQFF
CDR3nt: TGCGCCAGCAGCTTAGAGGGCCCCCCCTCCTACAATGAGCAGTTCTTC

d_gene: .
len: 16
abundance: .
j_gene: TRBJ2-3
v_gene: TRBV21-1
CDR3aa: CASSKKRPRFVTTQYF
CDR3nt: TGTGCCAGCAGCAAAAAAAGACCGCGGTTCGTCACTACGCAGTATTTT